The present T cell receptor beta chain was sequenced within a study of blood T cell repertoires in COVID-19 (dated by TCRdb to the early 2020s). For the study in its entirety: Collaborator samples came from the United States, Italy and Spain and covered acute and convalescent phases of COVID-19. The material from the prospective study consisted of cDNA or gDNA derived from T cells, B-cell-depleted T cells, or PBMCs. The dataset comprised deeply sampled blood TCRbeta repertoires from subjects exposed to, actively infected with, or recovered from COVID-19. The repertoires were made available in a free public database intended to serve as a resource for research on the immune response to SARS-CoV-2. The samples were drawn from two sources: the first 160 participants of the ongoing ImmuneRACE study, and 1,200 or so subjects contributed by 6 global collaborators. A de-identified subject ID, COVID-19 status, age in years and sex were almost always included in the sample metadata. HLA class I and class II types, where available, came from metadata supplied by the sample provider rather than from assay-based typing.

The immunoSEQ Assay, a bias-controlled multiplex PCR, was used to amplify TCRbeta CDR3 regions from genomic DNA. Regarding the original processing steps: Nucleated cell counts per sample were estimated from amplification of reference gene primers within the assay. To quantify the absolute abundance of each unique TCRbeta CDR3 rearrangement, sequence reads were collapsed and filtered. For each sample, productive Simpson clonality was calculated as the square root of Simpson's diversity index across productive rearrangements. Imported from immuneACCESS, the table was reduced by TCRdb to in-frame sequences with V and J called. These copies leave out some clones; in studies compared against another copy, an unresolved V gene accounts for under half, and the cause of the remainder is not known. That table furnishes V, J and clone size, whereas the DNA furnished D and trimming. This sample gives about 230,000 clones in total; over 80% of them show up just once. The ten largest clones take up roughly 2.7% of the sample.

As regards this clone: Its cognate antigen has yet to be identified. The sample holds no much larger clone one base away, and base qualities are not on file.

Whole blood was collected in K2EDTA tubes by collaborating institutions according to the institutions' own protocols. Collaborator samples were shipped for TCRbeta analysis as frozen whole blood, isolated PBMCs, or DNA extracted from either sample type. Taken from cysteine to phenylalanine, the CDR3 has 17 residues. The sequence is cut down to CDR3 DNA, 51 bases in frame from base 1. From the germline V gene, CDR1 is SGHRS and CDR2 is YFSETQ. The junction carries 14 bases between V and J, which are trimmed by 4 bases and 0 bases respectively. What the authors observed across the whole study: The amount of clinical and demographic metadata varied by source and participant and was provided uncurated.

This chain joins TRBV5-1 to TRBJ1-6; TRBD1 is a possible D gene, resting on 6 matching bases. What was sequenced was peripheral blood. This receptor was identified in a woman aged 70-85 years with active or convalescent COVID-19. The sequenced DNA is TGCGCCAGCAGCGCGACAGGCCCCCACTCCTATAATTCACCCCTCCACTTT. It codes for CASSATGPHSYNSPLHF.